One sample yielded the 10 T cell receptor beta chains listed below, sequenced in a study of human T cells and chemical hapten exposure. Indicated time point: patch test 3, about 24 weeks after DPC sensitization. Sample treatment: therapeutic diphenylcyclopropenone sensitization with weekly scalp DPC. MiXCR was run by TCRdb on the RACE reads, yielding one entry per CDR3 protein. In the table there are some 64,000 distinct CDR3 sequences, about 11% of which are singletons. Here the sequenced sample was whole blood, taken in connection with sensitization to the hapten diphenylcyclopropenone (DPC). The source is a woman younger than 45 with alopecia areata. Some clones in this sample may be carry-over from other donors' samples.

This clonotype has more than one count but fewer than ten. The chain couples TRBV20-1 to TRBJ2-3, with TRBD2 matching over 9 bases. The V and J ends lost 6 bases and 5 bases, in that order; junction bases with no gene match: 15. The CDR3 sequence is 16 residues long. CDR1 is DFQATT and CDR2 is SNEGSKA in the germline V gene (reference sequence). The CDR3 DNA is TGCAGTGCCTCGACCGCGGGAGGGCTCCCATTAGATACGCAGTATTTT. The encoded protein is CSASTAGGLPLDTQYF.

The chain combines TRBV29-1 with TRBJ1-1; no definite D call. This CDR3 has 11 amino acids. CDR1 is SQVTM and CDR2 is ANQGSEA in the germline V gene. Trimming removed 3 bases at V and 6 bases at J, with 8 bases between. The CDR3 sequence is CSVDSYSEAFF. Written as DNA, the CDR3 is TGCAGCGTTGACTCCTATTCTGAAGCTTTCTTT.

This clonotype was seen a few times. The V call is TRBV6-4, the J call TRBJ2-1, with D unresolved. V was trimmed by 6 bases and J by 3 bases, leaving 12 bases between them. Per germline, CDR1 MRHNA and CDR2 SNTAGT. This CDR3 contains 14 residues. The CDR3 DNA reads TGTGCCAGCAGGCTAATGGCTGGCTACAATGAGCAGTTCTTC. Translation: CASRLMAGYNEQFF.

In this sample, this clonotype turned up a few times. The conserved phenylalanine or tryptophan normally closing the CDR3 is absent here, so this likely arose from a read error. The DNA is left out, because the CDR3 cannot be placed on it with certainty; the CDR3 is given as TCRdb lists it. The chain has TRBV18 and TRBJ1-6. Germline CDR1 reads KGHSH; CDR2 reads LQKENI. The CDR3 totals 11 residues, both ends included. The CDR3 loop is CASSPEGGPPV.

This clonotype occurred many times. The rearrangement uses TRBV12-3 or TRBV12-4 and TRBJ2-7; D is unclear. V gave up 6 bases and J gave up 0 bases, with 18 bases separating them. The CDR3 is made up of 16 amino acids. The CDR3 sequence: CASSPRRRFGSYEQYF. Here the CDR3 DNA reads TGTGCCAGCAGCCCCCGTAGAAGGTTCGGCTCCTACGAGCAGTACTTC.

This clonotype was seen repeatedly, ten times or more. The CDR3 sequence is CASSPGHSLSHGYTF. The CDR3 DNA sequence: TGTGCCAGTAGTCCGGGACACTCTCTATCCCATGGCTACACCTTC. The genes are TRBV19 and TRBJ1-2; a weak D match, TRBD1 (6 bases). The V gene lost 5 bases and the J gene lost 6 bases, with 19 bases spanning the gap. Germline V gene data show CDR1 as LNHDA and CDR2 as SQIVND (reference sequence). CDR3 length equals 15 residues.

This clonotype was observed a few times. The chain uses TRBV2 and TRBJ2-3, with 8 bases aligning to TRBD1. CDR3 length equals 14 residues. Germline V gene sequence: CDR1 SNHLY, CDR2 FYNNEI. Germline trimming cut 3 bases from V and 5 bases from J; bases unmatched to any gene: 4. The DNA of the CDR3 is TGTGCCAGCAGTGAGGACAGGGCTAAAGATACGCAGTATTTT. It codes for CASSEDRAKDTQYF.

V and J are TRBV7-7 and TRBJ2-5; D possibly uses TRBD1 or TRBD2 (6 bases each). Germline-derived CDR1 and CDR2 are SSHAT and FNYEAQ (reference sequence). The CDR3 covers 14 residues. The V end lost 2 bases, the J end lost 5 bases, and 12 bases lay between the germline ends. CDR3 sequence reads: CASSLLGGLETQYF. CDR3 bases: TGTGCCAGCAGCTTATTGGGGGGCTTGGAGACCCAGTACTTC. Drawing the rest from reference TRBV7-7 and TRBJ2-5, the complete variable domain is GAGVSQSPRYKVTKRGQDVTLRCDPISSHATLYWYQQALGQGPEFLTYFNYEAQPDKSGLPSDRFSAERPEGSISTLTIQRTEQRDSAMYRCASSLLGGLETQYFGPGTRLLVL.

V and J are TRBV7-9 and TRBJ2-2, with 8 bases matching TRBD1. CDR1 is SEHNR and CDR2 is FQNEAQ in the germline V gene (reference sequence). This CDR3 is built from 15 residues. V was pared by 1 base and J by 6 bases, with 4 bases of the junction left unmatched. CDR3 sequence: CASSLGQGTPGELFF. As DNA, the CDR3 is TGTGCCAGCAGCTTAGGACAGGGGACACCCGGGGAGCTGTTTTTT.

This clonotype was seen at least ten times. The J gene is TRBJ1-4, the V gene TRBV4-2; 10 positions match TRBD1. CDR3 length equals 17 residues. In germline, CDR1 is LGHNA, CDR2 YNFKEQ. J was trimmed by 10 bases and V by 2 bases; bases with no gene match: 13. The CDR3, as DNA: TGTGCCAGCAGCCAACCGGGACAGGGGAGGCAACCTGGAAAACTGTTTTTT. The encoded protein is CASSQPGQGRQPGKLFF.